These T cell receptor beta chains were read from a single sample in a study of Ad26.COV2.S vaccination and SARS-CoV-2 variants. Sequencing was performed with immunoSEQ multiplex PCR; in TCRdb, only in-frame clones are kept and a portion is missing. The sample contains roughly 680,000 clones, about 90% of which appear only once. Sequenced here: peripheral blood, sampled in a trial of Ad26.COV2.S vaccine versus placebo. The source is a person aged 18-60 years who received the Ad26.COV2.S COVID-19 vaccine or a placebo. Both conserved end residues are part of each CDR3. Each record gives: J gene, clone size, V gene, D gene, CDR3 DNA, CDR3 protein. D genes are given only for firm matches. Expanded clones get a size class; other rows say once, few or many, or leave the size out.

j_call: TRBJ2-5; clone_size: -; v_call: TRBV11-3; d_call: TRBD1; cdr3_nt: TGTGCCAGCAGCCCGACAGGGGGGCTTTGGGAGACCCAGTACTTC; cdr3_aa: CASSPTGGLWETQYF
j_call: TRBJ1-1; clone_size: -; v_call: TRBV5-1; d_call: -; cdr3_nt: TGCGCCAGCAGTCGCGGGGCACTGAACACTGAAGCTTTCTTT; cdr3_aa: CASSRGALNTEAFF
j_call: TRBJ1-6; clone_size: -; v_call: TRBV6-5; d_call: -; cdr3_nt: TGTGCCAGCACAGGCGGACGGCAACGGAATTCACCCCTCCACTTT; cdr3_aa: CASTGGRQRNSPLHF
j_call: TRBJ1-5; clone_size: -; v_call: TRBV5-5; d_call: -; cdr3_nt: TGTGCCAGCAGCTTGGCGTTATATAGCAATCAGCCCCAGCATTTT; cdr3_aa: CASSLALYSNQPQHF
j_call: TRBJ2-5; clone_size: -; v_call: TRBV7-2; d_call: TRBD2; cdr3_nt: TGTGCCAGCAGCTTAGTAGGCGGGGGGGGCTCAGAGACCCAGTACTTC; cdr3_aa: CASSLVGGGGSETQYF
j_call: TRBJ1-5; clone_size: once; v_call: TRBV24-1; d_call: -; cdr3_nt: TGTGCCACCAGCGGGCTCAATGGGCAGCCCCAGCATTTT; cdr3_aa: CATSGLNGQPQHF
j_call: TRBJ2-5; clone_size: -; v_call: TRBV7-6; d_call: -; cdr3_nt: TGTGCCAGCAGCCCGGCGGGGACCCAGTACTTC; cdr3_aa: CASSPAGTQYF
j_call: TRBJ2-1; clone_size: -; v_call: TRBV6-2/TRBV6-3; d_call: -; cdr3_nt: TGTGCCAGCAGCCCTGGGTGGACAGCTTACAATGAGCAGTTCTTC; cdr3_aa: CASSPGWTAYNEQFF
j_call: TRBJ2-7; clone_size: -; v_call: TRBV27; d_call: -; cdr3_nt: TGTGCCAGCAGTCCACAGGGACCTATCTACGAGCAGTACTTC; cdr3_aa: CASSPQGPIYEQYF
j_call: TRBJ2-7; clone_size: -; v_call: TRBV3-1/TRBV3-2; d_call: TRBD1; cdr3_nt: TGTGCCAGCAGCCCCTCCGGGACAGGGGATCTTTACTACGAGCAGTACTTC; cdr3_aa: CASSPSGTGDLYYEQYF
j_call: TRBJ1-5; clone_size: -; v_call: TRBV5-8; d_call: -; cdr3_nt: TGTGCCAGCAGCTCGCTGAAGACAGGAAAGTATCAGCCCCAGCATTTT; cdr3_aa: CASSSLKTGKYQPQHF
j_call: TRBJ2-1; clone_size: -; v_call: TRBV24-1; d_call: TRBD1; cdr3_nt: TGTGCCACCAGTGGGGGGAAACAGGGGGCTCTCTACAATGAGCAGTTCTTC; cdr3_aa: CATSGGKQGALYNEQFF
j_call: TRBJ2-7; clone_size: -; v_call: TRBV4-3; d_call: -; cdr3_nt: TGCGCCAGCAGCCAAAGGGGCCAGGGGAGCTACGAGCAGTACTTC; cdr3_aa: CASSQRGQGSYEQYF
j_call: TRBJ1-2; clone_size: -; v_call: TRBV21-1; d_call: -; cdr3_nt: TGTGCCAGCAGCAAAACCCCGGGACGCATCTATGGCTACACCTTC; cdr3_aa: CASSKTPGRIYGYTF
j_call: TRBJ1-4; clone_size: few; v_call: TRBV25-1; d_call: -; cdr3_nt: TGTGCCAGCAGCCGATCCGCAACTAATGAAAAACTGTTTTTT; cdr3_aa: CASSRSATNEKLFF
j_call: TRBJ2-5; clone_size: -; v_call: TRBV7-2; d_call: -; cdr3_nt: TGTGCCAGCAGCCGGACCGGGACTCGGGAGACCCAGTACTTC; cdr3_aa: CASSRTGTRETQYF
j_call: TRBJ1-5; clone_size: -; v_call: TRBV6-5; d_call: -; cdr3_nt: TGTGCCAGCAGTAGGGAAGAACATCAGCCCCAGCATTTT; cdr3_aa: CASSREEHQPQHF
j_call: TRBJ2-6; clone_size: -; v_call: TRBV4-2; d_call: TRBD1; cdr3_nt: TGTGCCAGCAGCCAAGATACCAGGGGGTCCCTCTCTGGGGCCAACGTCCTGACTTTC; cdr3_aa: CASSQDTRGSLSGANVLTF
j_call: TRBJ2-1; clone_size: -; v_call: TRBV27; d_call: -; cdr3_nt: TGTGCCAGCAGCCCTCCGAGGGGCGGGGTAGGGGAGTTCTTC; cdr3_aa: CASSPPRGGVGEFF
j_call: TRBJ2-7; clone_size: -; v_call: TRBV27; d_call: TRBD1; cdr3_nt: TGTGCCAGCAGTCCCCGGGACAGGGGGCCCTACGAGCAGTACTTC; cdr3_aa: CASSPRDRGPYEQYF
j_call: TRBJ2-7; clone_size: -; v_call: TRBV19; d_call: TRBD1; cdr3_nt: TGTGCCAGTAGTATTCTACAGGGGGTGGAGGAGCAGTACTTC; cdr3_aa: CASSILQGVEEQYF
j_call: TRBJ2-3; clone_size: once; v_call: TRBV10-3; d_call: TRBD2; cdr3_nt: TGTGCCATCAGTCCTTCCAGCGGGAGGGCCTCGGGCACAGATACGCAGTATTTT; cdr3_aa: CAISPSSGRASGTDTQYF
j_call: TRBJ1-2; clone_size: -; v_call: TRBV5-3; d_call: -; cdr3_nt: TGTGCCAGAAGCTTGGACAGGGACGGCTATGGCTACACCTTC; cdr3_aa: CARSLDRDGYGYTF
j_call: TRBJ1-2; clone_size: -; v_call: TRBV5-1; d_call: TRBD1; cdr3_nt: TGCGCCAGCAGCCTTGGTAAGGGACAGAACTATGGCTACACCTTC; cdr3_aa: CASSLGKGQNYGYTF
j_call: TRBJ2-7; clone_size: -; v_call: TRBV7-8; d_call: TRBD1; cdr3_nt: TGTGCCAGCAGCCTTTGGACAGGGATGAGTGAGCAGTACTTC; cdr3_aa: CASSLWTGMSEQYF
j_call: TRBJ1-5; clone_size: -; v_call: TRBV4-2; d_call: -; cdr3_nt: TGTGCCAGCAGCCAAGATTTGGGGTATCAGCCCCAGCATTTT; cdr3_aa: CASSQDLGYQPQHF
j_call: TRBJ1-1; clone_size: -; v_call: TRBV15; d_call: -; cdr3_nt: TGTGCCACCAGCAGAAACCCACAGCGGGGCACTGAAGCTTTCTTT; cdr3_aa: CATSRNPQRGTEAFF
j_call: TRBJ2-5; clone_size: -; v_call: TRBV5-1; d_call: -; cdr3_nt: TGCGCCAGCAGCTTGGTGTCAGGACAAGAGACCCAGTACTTC; cdr3_aa: CASSLVSGQETQYF
j_call: TRBJ2-3; clone_size: -; v_call: TRBV4-3; d_call: -; cdr3_nt: TGCGCCAGCAGCCAAGATTTTGGGGGGGCCTACACAGATACGCAGTATTTT; cdr3_aa: CASSQDFGGAYTDTQYF
j_call: TRBJ2-1; clone_size: -; v_call: TRBV24-1; d_call: -; cdr3_nt: TGTGCCACCGGCAGGGGCACCTATGAGCAGTTCTTC; cdr3_aa: CATGRGTYEQFF
j_call: TRBJ1-1; clone_size: -; v_call: TRBV5-1; d_call: TRBD1; cdr3_nt: TGCGCCAGCAGCTCCGAGGGGGCCGAAGCTTTCTTT; cdr3_aa: CASSSEGAEAFF
j_call: TRBJ1-1; clone_size: -; v_call: TRBV27; d_call: -; cdr3_nt: TGTGCCAGCAGTTCAAGCGGACACGGCATTGAAGCTTTCTTT; cdr3_aa: CASSSSGHGIEAFF
j_call: TRBJ1-5; clone_size: -; v_call: TRBV19; d_call: -; cdr3_nt: TGTGCCAGTGCGGAGTATAGCAATCAGCCCCAGCATTTT; cdr3_aa: CASAEYSNQPQHF
j_call: TRBJ1-6; clone_size: -; v_call: TRBV25-1; d_call: TRBD1; cdr3_nt: TGTGCCAGCAGTGCTGGGGGAGGGACAGATAATTCACCCCTCCACTTT; cdr3_aa: CASSAGGGTDNSPLHF
j_call: TRBJ1-2; clone_size: -; v_call: TRBV11-1; d_call: TRBD1; cdr3_nt: TGTGCCAGCAGCCCCTGGACAGGGAACTATGGCTACACCTTC; cdr3_aa: CASSPWTGNYGYTF
j_call: TRBJ2-7; clone_size: -; v_call: TRBV27; d_call: -; cdr3_nt: TGTGCCAGCAGTACAGCTGCCTCCTACGAGCAGTACTTC; cdr3_aa: CASSTAASYEQYF
j_call: TRBJ2-7; clone_size: -; v_call: TRBV7-2; d_call: -; cdr3_nt: TGTGCCAGCAGCAAAAGAACACAGGGTTTGGGGAGCTCCTACGAGCAGTACTTC; cdr3_aa: CASSKRTQGLGSSYEQYF
j_call: TRBJ2-7; clone_size: -; v_call: TRBV6-5; d_call: TRBD2; cdr3_nt: TGTGCCAGCAGTTACTCACTAGCGGGAGGCCCCTACGAGCAGTACTTC; cdr3_aa: CASSYSLAGGPYEQYF
j_call: TRBJ2-5; clone_size: -; v_call: TRBV21-1; d_call: -; cdr3_nt: TGTGCCAGCATGACCGGGACAGGGGTCGAGGAGACCCAGTACTTC; cdr3_aa: CASMTGTGVEETQYF
j_call: TRBJ2-2; clone_size: -; v_call: TRBV19; d_call: -; cdr3_nt: TGTGCCAGTAGTATAGTTCCGGGATTGACCACCGGGGAGCTGTTTTTT; cdr3_aa: CASSIVPGLTTGELFF
j_call: TRBJ2-5; clone_size: -; v_call: TRBV27; d_call: -; cdr3_nt: TGTGCCAGCAATAAGGAGGGAATGGAAGAGACCCAGTACTTC; cdr3_aa: CASNKEGMEETQYF
j_call: TRBJ2-1; clone_size: -; v_call: TRBV18; d_call: TRBD2; cdr3_nt: TGTGCCAGCTCACCTAGGGGCCCCCGACTAGCGGGAGGCCCCGGGAGCAATGAGCAGTTCTTC; cdr3_aa: CASSPRGPRLAGGPGSNEQFF
j_call: TRBJ1-6; clone_size: -; v_call: TRBV5-1; d_call: -; cdr3_nt: TGCGCCAGCAGCCCCGGGGGGGGCCTTAATTCACCCCTCCACTTT; cdr3_aa: CASSPGGGLNSPLHF
j_call: TRBJ2-5; clone_size: -; v_call: TRBV29-1; d_call: -; cdr3_nt: TGCAGCGTAGGACAGCCTGAGACCCAGTACTTC; cdr3_aa: CSVGQPETQYF
j_call: TRBJ1-1; clone_size: once; v_call: TRBV9; d_call: -; cdr3_nt: TGTGCCAGCAGCGTAGGAGGCGGAATCCTGAACACTGAAGCTTTCTTT; cdr3_aa: CASSVGGGILNTEAFF
j_call: TRBJ1-2; clone_size: -; v_call: TRBV10-3; d_call: -; cdr3_nt: TGTGCCATCAGCAACGGGGGGGCGAAAGGCTACACCTTC; cdr3_aa: CAISNGGAKGYTF
j_call: TRBJ1-2; clone_size: -; v_call: TRBV7-2; d_call: TRBD1; cdr3_nt: TGTGCCAGCAGCTTATCCGGGACAGGGGTCCAGAACTATGGCTACACCTTC; cdr3_aa: CASSLSGTGVQNYGYTF
j_call: TRBJ2-7; clone_size: -; v_call: TRBV30; d_call: TRBD1; cdr3_nt: TGTGCCTGGAGTGATTCCGCGGGACAGGGGCCCTACGAGCAGTACTTC; cdr3_aa: CAWSDSAGQGPYEQYF
j_call: TRBJ2-1; clone_size: -; v_call: TRBV27; d_call: TRBD2; cdr3_nt: TGTGCCAGCAGTCCGGGACTAGCCAATGAGCAGTTCTTC; cdr3_aa: CASSPGLANEQFF
j_call: TRBJ1-4; clone_size: -; v_call: TRBV2; d_call: -; cdr3_nt: TGTGCCAGCAGTGGTTGGGAGACAGTAGGGGAAAAACTGTTTTTT; cdr3_aa: CASSGWETVGEKLFF
j_call: TRBJ2-3; clone_size: -; v_call: TRBV5-1; d_call: -; cdr3_nt: TGCGCCAGCAGCTTGGTAGTAGCCACAGATACGCAGTATTTT; cdr3_aa: CASSLVVATDTQYF
j_call: TRBJ2-7; clone_size: -; v_call: TRBV7-7; d_call: -; cdr3_nt: TGTGCCAGCAGCTTGGGGGTCGGGTTCTACGAGCAGTACTTC; cdr3_aa: CASSLGVGFYEQYF
j_call: TRBJ2-5; clone_size: -; v_call: TRBV9; d_call: -; cdr3_nt: TGTGCCAGCAGCGTAGGGTCGATACAGGCCTGGGAGACCCAGTACTTC; cdr3_aa: CASSVGSIQAWETQYF
j_call: TRBJ2-2; clone_size: -; v_call: TRBV2; d_call: -; cdr3_nt: TGTGCCAGCAGTTTGTATACCTTGGGGGGTATGCGGACCGGGGAGCTGTTTTTT; cdr3_aa: CASSLYTLGGMRTGELFF
j_call: TRBJ2-3; clone_size: -; v_call: TRBV3-1/TRBV3-2; d_call: TRBD2; cdr3_nt: TGTGCCAGCAGCCAGTGGACTAGCGCTTCAGATACGCAGTATTTT; cdr3_aa: CASSQWTSASDTQYF
j_call: TRBJ1-5; clone_size: -; v_call: TRBV27; d_call: TRBD1; cdr3_nt: TGTGCCAGCAGTCCCGGGACAGGGGGCCGAAATCAGCCCCAGCATTTT; cdr3_aa: CASSPGTGGRNQPQHF
j_call: TRBJ2-3; clone_size: -; v_call: TRBV5-6; d_call: -; cdr3_nt: TGTGCCAGCAGCTCGGACTGGGGTGGCACAGATACGCAGTATTTT; cdr3_aa: CASSSDWGGTDTQYF
j_call: TRBJ2-3; clone_size: -; v_call: TRBV5-1; d_call: -; cdr3_nt: TGCGCCAGCAGCTTGGGTGGGCCCGCCACAGATACGCAGTATTTT; cdr3_aa: CASSLGGPATDTQYF
j_call: TRBJ2-1; clone_size: -; v_call: TRBV7-2; d_call: TRBD1; cdr3_nt: TGTGCCAGCAGCTTAGCGGGGATCAGGGGGAAGTGGCCGAAAGGCATCAATGAGCAGTTCTTC; cdr3_aa: CASSLAGIRGKWPKGINEQFF
j_call: TRBJ2-7; clone_size: -; v_call: TRBV6-2/TRBV6-3; d_call: TRBD1; cdr3_nt: TGTGCCAGCAGCTCTAACCGGGACAGGGTCCACGAGCAGTACTTC; cdr3_aa: CASSSNRDRVHEQYF